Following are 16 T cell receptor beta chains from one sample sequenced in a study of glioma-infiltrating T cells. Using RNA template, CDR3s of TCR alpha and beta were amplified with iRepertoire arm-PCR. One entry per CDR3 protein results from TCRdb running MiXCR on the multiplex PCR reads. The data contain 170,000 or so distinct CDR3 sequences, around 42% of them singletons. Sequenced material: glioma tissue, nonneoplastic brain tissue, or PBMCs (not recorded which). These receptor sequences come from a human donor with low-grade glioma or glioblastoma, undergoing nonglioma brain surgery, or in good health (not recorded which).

The CDR3 DNA is TGTGCCAGCAGCTCCCATCTAGAGGGATTATCCTACGAGCAGTACTTC. Translated, it gives CASSSHLEGLSYEQYF. The rearrangement uses TRBV28 and TRBJ2-7; tentatively, D is TRBD2 (5 bases). The V gene's germline CDR1 is MDHEN and CDR2 SYDVKM. V lost 6 bases and J lost 1, with 19 bases in between. The CDR3 has 16 amino acids.

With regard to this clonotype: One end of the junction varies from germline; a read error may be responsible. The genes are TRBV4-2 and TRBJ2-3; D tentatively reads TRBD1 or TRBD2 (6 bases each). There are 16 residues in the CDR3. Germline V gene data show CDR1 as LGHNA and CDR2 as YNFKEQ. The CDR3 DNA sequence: TGTGCCAGCAGCACAGGAGGGGGACCTAGCACAGATAAGCAGTATTTT. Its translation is CASSTGGGPSTDKQYF.

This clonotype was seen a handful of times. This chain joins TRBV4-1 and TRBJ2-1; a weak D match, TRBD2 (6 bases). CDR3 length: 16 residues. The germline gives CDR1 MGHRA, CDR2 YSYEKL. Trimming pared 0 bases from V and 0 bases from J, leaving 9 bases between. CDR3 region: CASSQDGGSSYNEQFF. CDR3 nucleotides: TGCGCCAGCAGCCAAGACGGGGGTAGCTCCTACAATGAGCAGTTCTTC.

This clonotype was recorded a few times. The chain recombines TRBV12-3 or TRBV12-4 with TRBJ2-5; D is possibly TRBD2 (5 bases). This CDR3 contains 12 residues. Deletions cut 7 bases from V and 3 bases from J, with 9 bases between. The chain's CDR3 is CASTSAEETQYF. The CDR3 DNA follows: TGTGCCAGCACCTCAGCGGAAGAGACCCAGTACTTC.

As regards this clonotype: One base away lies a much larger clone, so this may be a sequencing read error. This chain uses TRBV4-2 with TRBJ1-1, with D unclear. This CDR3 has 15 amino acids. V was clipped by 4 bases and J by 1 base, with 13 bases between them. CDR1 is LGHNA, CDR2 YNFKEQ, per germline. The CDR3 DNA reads TGTGCCAGCAGCCCGACACCTCTTACGAACACTGAAGCTTTCTTT. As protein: CASSPTPLTNTEAFF.

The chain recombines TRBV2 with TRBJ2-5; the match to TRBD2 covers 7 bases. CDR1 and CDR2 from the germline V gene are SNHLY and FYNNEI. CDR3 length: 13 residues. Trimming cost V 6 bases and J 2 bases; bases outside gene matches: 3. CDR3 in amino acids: CASSWTRQETQYF. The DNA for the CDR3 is TGTGCCAGCAGCTGGACTAGGCAAGAGACCCAGTACTTC.

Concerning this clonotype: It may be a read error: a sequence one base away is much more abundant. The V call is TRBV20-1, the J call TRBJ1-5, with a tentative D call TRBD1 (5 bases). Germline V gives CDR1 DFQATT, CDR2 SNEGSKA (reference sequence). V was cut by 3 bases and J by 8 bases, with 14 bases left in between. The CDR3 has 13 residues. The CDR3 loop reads CSARGDVQKPQHF. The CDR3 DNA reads TGCAGTGCTAGGGGGGACGTTCAAAAGCCCCAGCATTTT.

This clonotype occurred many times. In nucleotides, the CDR3 is TGTGCCAGCAGCCCGGGACAGGGGTCCTACGAGCAGTACTTC. Translating gives CASSPGQGSYEQYF. This chain links TRBV18 with TRBJ2-7; 10 bases are a match to TRBD1. The CDR3 contains 14 residues. Trimming at V came to 8 bases and at J to 1 base, leaving 5 bases not matched to a gene. Germline V gene sequence: CDR1 KGHSH, CDR2 LQKENI.

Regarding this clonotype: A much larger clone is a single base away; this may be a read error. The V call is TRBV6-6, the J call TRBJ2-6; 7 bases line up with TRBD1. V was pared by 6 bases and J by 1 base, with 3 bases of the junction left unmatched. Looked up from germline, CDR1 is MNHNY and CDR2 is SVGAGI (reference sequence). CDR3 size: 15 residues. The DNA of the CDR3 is TGTGCCAGCAGCACCAGGGGGTCTGGGGCCAACGTCCTGACTTTC. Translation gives CASSTRGSGANVLTF.

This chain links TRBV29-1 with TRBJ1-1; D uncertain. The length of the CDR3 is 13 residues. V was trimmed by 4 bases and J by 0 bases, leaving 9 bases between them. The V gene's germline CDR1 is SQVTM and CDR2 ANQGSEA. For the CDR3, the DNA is TGCAGCGTTGGGACGGATATGAACACTGAAGCTTTCTTT. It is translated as CSVGTDMNTEAFF.

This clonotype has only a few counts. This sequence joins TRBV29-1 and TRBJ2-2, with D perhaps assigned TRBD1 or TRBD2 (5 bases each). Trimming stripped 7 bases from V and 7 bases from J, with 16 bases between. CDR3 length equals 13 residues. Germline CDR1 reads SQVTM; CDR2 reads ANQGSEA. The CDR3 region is CSALRGGDGELFF. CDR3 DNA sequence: TGCAGCGCTCTACGGGGCGGTGACGGGGAGCTGTTTTTT.

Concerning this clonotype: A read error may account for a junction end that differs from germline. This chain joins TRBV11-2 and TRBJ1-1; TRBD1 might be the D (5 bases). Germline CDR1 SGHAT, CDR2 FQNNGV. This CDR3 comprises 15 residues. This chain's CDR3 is CASIPKDRLNTQAFF. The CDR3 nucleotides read TGTGCCAGCATCCCCAAAGACAGACTGAACACTCAAGCTTTCTTT.

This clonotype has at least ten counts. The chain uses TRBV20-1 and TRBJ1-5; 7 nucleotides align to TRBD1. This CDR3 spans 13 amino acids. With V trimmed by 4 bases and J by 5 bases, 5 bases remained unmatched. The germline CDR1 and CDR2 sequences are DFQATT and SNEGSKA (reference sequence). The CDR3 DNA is TGCAGTGCTACACAGGGGACGGATCAGCCCCAGCATTTT. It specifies CSATQGTDQPQHF.

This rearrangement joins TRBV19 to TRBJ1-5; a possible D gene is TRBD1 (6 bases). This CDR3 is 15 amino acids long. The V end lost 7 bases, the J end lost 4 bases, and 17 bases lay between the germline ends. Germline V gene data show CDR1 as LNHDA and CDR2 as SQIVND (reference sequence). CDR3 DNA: TGTGCCAGTAACTCGGGGGCAGGTACAAATCAGCCCCAGCATTTT. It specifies CASNSGAGTNQPQHF.

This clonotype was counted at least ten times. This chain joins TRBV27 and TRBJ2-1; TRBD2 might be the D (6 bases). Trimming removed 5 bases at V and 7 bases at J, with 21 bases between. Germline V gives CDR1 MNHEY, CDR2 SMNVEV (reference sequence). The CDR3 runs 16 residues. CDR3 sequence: CASSRQVGGELNEQFF. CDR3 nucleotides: TGTGCCAGCAGTCGTCAAGTGGGAGGCGAGTTGAATGAGCAGTTCTTC.

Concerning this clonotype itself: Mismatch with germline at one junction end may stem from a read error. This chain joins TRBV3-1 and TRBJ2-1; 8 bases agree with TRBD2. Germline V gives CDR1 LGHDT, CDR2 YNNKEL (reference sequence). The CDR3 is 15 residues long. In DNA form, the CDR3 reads TGTGCCAGCAGCCAATCATCCGGACTAGCAAATGATCAGTTCTTC. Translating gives CASSQSSGLANDQFF.